The 27 T cell receptor beta chains below come from one sample, sequenced in a study of beta chain features in type 1 diabetes. Every bit of the isolated RNA underwent reverse transcription, so sequencing read expressed TCRB transcripts. TCRdb's table, derived via immunoSEQ multiplex PCR, lists solely in-frame clones and lacks some. This sample has hundreds of thousands of clones, with approximately 30% found just once. The sequencing input was naive CD4+ T cells from blood. Source of these receptors: a man aged 18 to 30 in good health.

The chain combines TRBV2 with TRBJ1-4; D perhaps matches TRBD1 (5 bases). Germline V CDR1 and CDR2: SNHLY, FYNNEI. CDR3 size: 14 residues. The V end lost 5 bases, the J end lost 5 bases, and 12 bases lay between the germline ends. CDR3 sequence (DNA): TGTGCCAGCAGTAAGGGACGGATAAATGAAAAACTGTTTTTT. Encoded protein: CASSKGRINEKLFF.

This clone showed up just a few times. The chain employs TRBV18 and TRBJ1-2, with D maybe TRBD1 (6 bases). Germline lookup yields CDR1 KGHSH and CDR2 LQKENI. Between the trimmed V and J ends, which lost 5 bases and 4 bases, there was a span of 11 bases. The CDR3 runs 13 residues. CDR3 DNA sequence: TGTGCCAGCTCAACACAGGGTGTCTATGGCTACACCTTC. As protein: CASSTQGVYGYTF.

The rearrangement uses TRBV5-1 and TRBJ2-7; weak D call: TRBD2 (5 bases). Trimming cost V 2 bases and J 4 bases, with 13 bases left between them. The CDR3 loop spans 14 amino acids. The germline V gene has CDR1 SGHRS and CDR2 YFSETQ. The CDR3 DNA is TGCGCCAGCAGCTTAAGTGGGAGTGTTTACGAGCAGTACTTC. This codes for CASSLSGSVYEQYF.

In the case of this clone: Other DNA sequences from this sample encode an identical CDR3 as well. This chain connects TRBV20-1 to TRBJ2-1; possibly TRBD2 for D (6 bases). Germline CDR1 DFQATT, CDR2 SNEGSKA (reference sequence). Deletions cut 6 bases from V and 6 bases from J, with 6 bases between. This CDR3 region has 10 residues. The CDR3 sequence: CSAGSNEQFF. DNA of the CDR3: TGCAGTGCCGGGAGCAATGAGCAGTTCTTC.

The J gene is TRBJ2-1, the V gene TRBV13; 8 positions agree with TRBD2. The CDR3 extends over 16 amino acids. With 5 bases clipped from V and 7 bases from J, the junction kept 13 bases outside the gene matches. From germline, CDR1 is PRHDT and CDR2 FYEKMQ (reference sequence). In DNA, the CDR3 is TGTGCCAGCAGCCCCCGAGCGGCTAGCGGGCGGAATGAGCAGTTCTTC. The encoded protein is CASSPRAASGRNEQFF.

The chain is built from TRBV9 and TRBJ2-1; 8 bases are a match to TRBD2. The junction had 5 bases not matched to a gene; V was cut back by 4 bases and J by 2 bases. The V gene's germline CDR1 is SGDLS and CDR2 YYNGEE. This CDR3 has 15 amino acids. The CDR3 reads CASSTTSDPYNEQFF. CDR3 nucleotides: TGTGCCAGCAGCACGACTAGCGATCCCTACAATGAGCAGTTCTTC. Full variable domain (missing parts from reference TRBV9 and TRBJ2-1): DSGVTQTPKHLITATGQRVTLRCSPRSGDLSVYWYQQSLDQGLQFLIQYYNGEERAKGNILERFSAQQFPDLHSELNLSSLELGDSALYFCASSTTSDPYNEQFFGPGTRLTVL.

V and J are TRBV6-6 and TRBJ2-7, with D uncertain. This CDR3 spans 15 amino acids. Germline V gene sequence: CDR1 MNHNY, CDR2 SVGAGI (reference sequence). Deletions cut 5 bases from V and 6 bases from J, with 20 bases between. CDR3 coding DNA: TGTGCCAGCAGTCACAGAAGCACCTGGGCAGCCGAGCAGTACTTC. It codes for CASSHRSTWAAEQYF.

The rearrangement uses TRBV10-3 and TRBJ2-1, with 13 bases matching TRBD2. The CDR3 totals 16 residues. Germline assignment: CDR1 ENHRY and CDR2 SYGVKD. Germline trimming cut 3 bases from V and 7 bases from J; bases unmatched to any gene: 6. DNA of the CDR3: TGTGCCATCAGTGACTCGGGACTAGCGGGGAAGAATGAGCAGTTCTTC. Residues: CAISDSGLAGKNEQFF.

This clone was seen just once. V is TRBV11-2 and J is TRBJ1-1; no clear D gene. Trimming pared 3 bases from V and 4 bases from J, leaving 9 bases between. The CDR3 sequence is 13 residues long. Germline V gives CDR1 SGHAT, CDR2 FQNNGV. This CDR3 reads CASSLLEGTEAFF. CDR3 DNA sequence: TGTGCCAGCAGCTTGTTGGAAGGCACTGAAGCTTTCTTT.

This clone was seen a handful of times. The chain uses TRBV7-2 and TRBJ2-3, with TRBD2 as a possible D gene (6 bases). Trimming removed 2 bases from V and 2 bases from J, with 11 bases in between. This CDR3 contains 15 residues. Germline values: CDR1 SGHTA, CDR2 FQGNSA. CDR3 protein: CASSLHGGNTDTQYF. DNA of the CDR3: TGTGCCAGCAGCTTACACGGCGGGAACACAGATACGCAGTATTTT.

This clone was seen a handful of times. The V and J genes are TRBV30 and TRBJ1-5, with D hard to call. V was cut by 2 bases and J by 3 bases, with 11 bases left in between. CDR1 and CDR2 from the germline V gene are GTSNPN and SVGIG (reference sequence). This CDR3 region has 14 residues. The CDR3 sequence: CAWSMQGYNQPQHF. The CDR3 region has the DNA TGTGCCTGGAGTATGCAAGGTTACAATCAGCCCCAGCATTTT.

On this clone itself: The sample has other DNA sequences that encode this CDR3 too. V is TRBV20-1 and J is TRBJ2-3; D remains ambiguous. In germline, CDR1 is DFQATT, CDR2 SNEGSKA (reference sequence). With 4 bases removed from V and 1 base from J, the gap between germline ends came to 3 bases. The CDR3 length is 11 residues. The CDR3 spells CSAIRTDTQYF. Here the CDR3 DNA reads TGCAGTGCTATACGCACAGATACGCAGTATTTT.

V usage is TRBV18 and J usage is TRBJ2-1; D gene unclear. The CDR3 is 13 residues long. The V end lost 2 bases, the J end lost 8 bases, and 10 bases lay between the germline ends. In germline, CDR1 is KGHSH, CDR2 LQKENI. The CDR3 coding sequence is TGTGCCAGCTCACCAGGTCGAGGCGATGAGCAGTTCTTC. Amino acid sequence: CASSPGRGDEQFF.

The gene calls are TRBV2 and TRBJ2-1; tentative D call: TRBD1 (6 bases). CDR1 and CDR2 from the germline V gene are SNHLY and FYNNEI. The CDR3 covers 15 residues. V was trimmed by 7 bases and J by 4 bases, leaving 17 bases between them. In nucleotides, the CDR3 is TGTGCCAGCACCAAGGGACACCCCTTATACAATGAGCAGTTCTTC. Translated, it gives CASTKGHPLYNEQFF.

A note on this clone: This same CDR3 is encoded by further DNA sequences in the sample. The chain combines TRBV30 with TRBJ1-4, with D uncertain. The germline V gene encodes CDR1 GTSNPN and CDR2 SVGIG (reference sequence). CDR3 size: 11 residues. V was cut by 3 bases and J by 7 bases, with 6 bases left in between. The CDR3 region is CAWSRGEKLFF. For the CDR3, the DNA is TGTGCCTGGAGCCGAGGTGAAAAACTGTTTTTT.

The chain joins TRBV2 to TRBJ2-2; a weak D match, TRBD1 (6 bases). V lost 10 bases and J 4 bases, leaving 16 bases between the germline ends. The CDR3 contains 14 residues. The germline V gene encodes CDR1 SNHLY and CDR2 FYNNEI. The CDR3 here is CATKARTVTGELFF. The CDR3 nucleotides read TGTGCCACCAAAGCGAGGACAGTCACCGGGGAGCTGTTTTTT.

The chain couples TRBV19 to TRBJ2-4; 15 nucleotides agree with TRBD2. The CDR3 spans 18 residues. Looked up from germline, CDR1 is LNHDA and CDR2 is SQIVND (reference sequence). The V and J ends lost 1 base and 6 bases, in that order; junction bases with no gene match: 7. As DNA, the CDR3 is TGTGCCAGTAGTATAGTGGGGACTAGCGGGAGGTTTGGAAACATTCAGTACTTC. It is translated as CASSIVGTSGRFGNIQYF.

Only a few counts were recorded for this clone. At one of its ends the junction is not consistent with the germline gene, which may arise from a read error. This rearrangement joins TRBV7-7 to TRBJ2-2, with D possibly matching TRBD1 (6 bases). CDR1 is SSHAT and CDR2 is FNYEAQ in the germline V gene (reference sequence). The CDR3 has 15 amino acids. CDR3 DNA sequence: TGTGCTAGCAGCCCAGGGGTCTTGGTCACCGGGGAGCTGTTTTTT. It encodes CASSPGVLVTGELFF.

CDR3 DNA sequence: TGTGCCGCCGGACAGAGATACGAGCAGTACTTC. Translating gives CAAGQRYEQYF. The V gene is TRBV30, the J gene TRBJ2-7, with TRBD1 as a possible D gene (6 bases). The CDR3 covers 11 residues. Deletions cut 8 bases from V and 4 bases from J, with 12 bases between. Germline assignment: CDR1 GTSNPN and CDR2 SVGIG (reference sequence).

This clone was detected only a few times. The chain links TRBV29-1 to TRBJ2-4, with 7 bases identical to TRBD2. V dropped 7 bases and J dropped 0; count of bases not matched to a gene: 6. The CDR3 extends over 14 amino acids. Germline CDR1 reads SQVTM; CDR2 reads ANQGSEA. In DNA form, the CDR3 reads TGCAGCGGTCTAGCGGACTTAGCCAAAAACATTCAGTACTTC. This codes for CSGLADLAKNIQYF.

The chain is built from TRBV2 and TRBJ2-3; tentative D call: TRBD1 (5 bases). Between the trimmed V and J ends, which lost 5 bases and 0 bases, there was a span of 9 bases. This CDR3 is 14 amino acids long. Germline V lookup: CDR1 SNHLY, CDR2 FYNNEI. CDR3 in DNA: TGTGCCAGCAGTATACAGGCGAGCACAGATACGCAGTATTTT. Its translation is CASSIQASTDTQYF. The variable domain in full, with the rest retrieved from reference TRBV2 and TRBJ2-3, is EPEVTQTPSHQVTQMGQEVILRCVPISNHLYFYWYRQILGQKVEFLVSFYNNEISEKSEIFDDQFSVERPDGSNFTLKIRSTKLEDSAMYFCASSIQASTDTQYFGPGTRLTVL.

A remark on this clone: Other DNA sequences from this sample encode an identical CDR3 as well. The J gene is TRBJ2-5, the V gene TRBV9, with D maybe TRBD2 (5 bases). Germline loops: CDR1 SGDLS, CDR2 YYNGEE. The CDR3 contains 13 residues. Trimming pared 0 bases from V and 3 bases from J, leaving 6 bases between. CDR3 in DNA: TGTGCCAGCAGCGTAGGAGCGGAAGAGACCCAGTACTTC. Its protein is CASSVGAEETQYF.

This clone appeared a single time. The chain employs TRBV6-1 and TRBJ1-1; 7 nucleotides align to TRBD1. The CDR3 is 15 amino acids. Trimming took 2 bases from V and 0 from J; bases not matched to a gene: 3. Germline loops: CDR1 MNHNS, CDR2 SASEGT. The DNA of the CDR3 is TGTGCCAGCAGTGAAATGGGGACAGTGAACACTGAAGCTTTCTTT. Translated: CASSEMGTVNTEAFF.

The gene calls are TRBV19 and TRBJ2-7, with D perhaps TRBD1 or TRBD2 (5 bases each). Deletions cut 7 bases from V and 0 bases from J, with 13 bases between. This CDR3 has 14 residues. Germline V gene data show CDR1 as LNHDA and CDR2 as SQIVND (reference sequence). The CDR3 DNA sequence: TGTGCCAGTATGGGGAGCGACAGCTCCTACGAGCAGTACTTC. This sequence encodes CASMGSDSSYEQYF.

This clone was counted only a few times. The CDR3 loop is CASSSTGSSGNTIYF. The CDR3 DNA is TGTGCCAGCAGCTCGACAGGGTCCTCTGGAAACACCATATATTTT. The rearrangement links TRBV7-9 to TRBJ1-3; 7 bases align to TRBD1. The CDR3 contains 15 residues. The germline V gene has CDR1 SEHNR and CDR2 FQNEAQ (reference sequence). Unmatched junction bases numbered 3, after V lost 4 bases and J lost 0 bases.

This clone was recorded a few times. The chain combines TRBV2 with TRBJ2-3; D is perhaps TRBD2 (5 bases). CDR1 is SNHLY, CDR2 FYNNEI, per germline. CDR3 length: 14 residues. Trimming took off 4 bases at V and 3 bases at J, with 11 bases between the two ends. The CDR3 bases are TGTGCCAGCAGTGGGTCCCGAGGGACAGATACGCAGTATTTT. Protein: CASSGSRGTDTQYF. Supplemented by reference TRBV2 and TRBJ2-3, the full variable domain reads EPEVTQTPSHQVTQMGQEVILRCVPISNHLYFYWYRQILGQKVEFLVSFYNNEISEKSEIFDDQFSVERPDGSNFTLKIRSTKLEDSAMYFCASSGSRGTDTQYFGPGTRLTVL.

The chain employs TRBV28 and TRBJ2-2; no definite D call. This CDR3 spans 12 amino acids. Trimming removed 5 bases at V and 7 bases at J, with 8 bases between. The V gene's germline CDR1 is MDHEN and CDR2 SYDVKM. CDR3 sequence: CASSLRNGELFF. In nucleotides, the CDR3 is TGTGCCAGCAGTCTGCGGAACGGGGAGCTGTTTTTT.